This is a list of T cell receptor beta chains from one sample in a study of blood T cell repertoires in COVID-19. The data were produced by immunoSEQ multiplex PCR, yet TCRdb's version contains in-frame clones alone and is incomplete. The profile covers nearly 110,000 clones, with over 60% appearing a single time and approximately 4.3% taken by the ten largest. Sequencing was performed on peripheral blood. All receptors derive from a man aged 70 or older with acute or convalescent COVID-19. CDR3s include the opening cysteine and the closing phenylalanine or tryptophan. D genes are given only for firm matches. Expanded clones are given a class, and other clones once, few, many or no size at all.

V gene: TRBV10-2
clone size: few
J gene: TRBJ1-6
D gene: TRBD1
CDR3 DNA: TGCGCCAGCACCCCTCCGGGACAGGGGGCGAATAATTCACCCCTCCACTTT
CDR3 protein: CASTPPGQGANNSPLHF

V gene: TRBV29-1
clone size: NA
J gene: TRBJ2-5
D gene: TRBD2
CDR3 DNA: TGCAGCGTTGCGGGACTAGAGGTTTTCCAGACCCAGTACTTC
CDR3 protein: CSVAGLEVFQTQYF

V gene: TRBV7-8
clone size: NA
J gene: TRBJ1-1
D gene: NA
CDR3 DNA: TGTGCCAGCAGCTTCGGGACTTTGAACACTGAAGCTTTCTTT
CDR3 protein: CASSFGTLNTEAFF

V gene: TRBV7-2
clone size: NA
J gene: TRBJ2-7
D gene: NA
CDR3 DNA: TGTGCCAGCAGCTTAGACTTGCGATCCTACGAGCAGTACTTC
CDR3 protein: CASSLDLRSYEQYF

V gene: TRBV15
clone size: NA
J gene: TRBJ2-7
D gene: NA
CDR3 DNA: TGTGCCACCAGCAGAGGAGGGTTCGGCTACGAGCAGTACTTC
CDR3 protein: CATSRGGFGYEQYF

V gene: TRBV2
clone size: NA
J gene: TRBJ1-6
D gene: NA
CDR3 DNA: TGTGCCAGCAGTGAAGGGGCAGGTCATAATTCACCCCTCCACTTT
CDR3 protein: CASSEGAGHNSPLHF

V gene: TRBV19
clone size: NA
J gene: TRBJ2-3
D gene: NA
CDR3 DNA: TGTGCCAGTAGTATAGGGCTCAGCACAGATACGCAGTATTTT
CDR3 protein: CASSIGLSTDTQYF

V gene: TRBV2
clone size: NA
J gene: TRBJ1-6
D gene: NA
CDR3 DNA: TGTGCCAGCCGTGGGGGGGTTAATTCACCCCTCCACTTT
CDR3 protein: CASRGGVNSPLHF

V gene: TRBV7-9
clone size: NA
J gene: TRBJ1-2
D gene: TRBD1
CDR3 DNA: TGTGCCAGCAGCTGGGGACAGTTGAGGGGTGGCTACACCTTC
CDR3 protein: CASSWGQLRGGYTF

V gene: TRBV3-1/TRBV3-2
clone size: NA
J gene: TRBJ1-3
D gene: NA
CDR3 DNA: TGTGCCAGCAGCCAACTAGGGGGTCCATCCTCTGGAAACACCATATATTTT
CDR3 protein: CASSQLGGPSSGNTIYF

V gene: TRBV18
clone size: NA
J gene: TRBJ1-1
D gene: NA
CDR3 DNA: TGTGCCAGCTCACAGGGGAACACTGAGGCTTTCTTT
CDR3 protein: CASSQGNTEAFF

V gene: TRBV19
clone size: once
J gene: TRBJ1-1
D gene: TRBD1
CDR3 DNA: TGTGCCAGTAGTATTTATTCAGGGGGCGACACTGAAGCTTTCTTT
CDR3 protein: CASSIYSGGDTEAFF

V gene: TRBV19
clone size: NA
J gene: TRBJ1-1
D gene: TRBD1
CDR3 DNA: TGTGCCACCCTAGGGGGACGGGACAGGGTGAACACTGAAGCTTTCTTT
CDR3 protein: CATLGGRDRVNTEAFF

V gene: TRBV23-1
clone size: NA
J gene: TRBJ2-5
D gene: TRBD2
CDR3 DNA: TGCGCCAGCAGTCAGGTAGCGGGGGGAAGGGGGACCCAGTACTTC
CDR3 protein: CASSQVAGGRGTQYF

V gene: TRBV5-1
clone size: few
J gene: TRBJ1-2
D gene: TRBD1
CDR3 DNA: TGCGCCAGCAGCTTAAACAGGGGAAGAGGCTACACCTTC
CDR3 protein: CASSLNRGRGYTF

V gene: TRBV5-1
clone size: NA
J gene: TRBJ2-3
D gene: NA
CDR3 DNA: TGCGCCAGCAGCTTGGTAGTAACAGATACGCAGTATTTT
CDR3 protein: CASSLVVTDTQYF

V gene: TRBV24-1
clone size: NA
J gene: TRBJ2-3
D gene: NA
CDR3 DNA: TGTGCCACCAGTGACCGGTATGAGTACAGTGATACGCAGTATTTT
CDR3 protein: CATSDRYEYSDTQYF

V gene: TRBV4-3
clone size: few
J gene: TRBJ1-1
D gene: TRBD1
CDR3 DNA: TGCGCCAGCAGCCAAGAGCCGGGACAGCTTAACACTGAAGCTTTCTTT
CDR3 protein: CASSQEPGQLNTEAFF

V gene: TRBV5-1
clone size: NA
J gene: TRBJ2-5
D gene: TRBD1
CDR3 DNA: TGCGCCAGCAGGACAGGGGGTATCCAAGAGACCCAGTACTTC
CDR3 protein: CASRTGGIQETQYF

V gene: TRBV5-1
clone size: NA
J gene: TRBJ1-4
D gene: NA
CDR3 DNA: TGCGCCAGCAGCTTGAGGACAGTCGGTGAAAAACTGTTTTTT
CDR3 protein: CASSLRTVGEKLFF

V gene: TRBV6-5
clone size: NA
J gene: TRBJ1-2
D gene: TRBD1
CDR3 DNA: TGTGCCAGCAGTTCCCTTGGACAGGGACAAAACTATGGCTACACCTTC
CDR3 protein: CASSSLGQGQNYGYTF

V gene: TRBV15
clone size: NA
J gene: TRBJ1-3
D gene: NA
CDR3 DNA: TGTGCCACCAGCAGAGATTGGGACATCTCTGGAAACACCATATATTTT
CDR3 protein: CATSRDWDISGNTIYF

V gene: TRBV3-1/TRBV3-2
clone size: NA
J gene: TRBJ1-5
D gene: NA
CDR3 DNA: TGTGCCAGCAGCCAAGTTGCAGGGGGCAATCAGCCCCAGCATTTT
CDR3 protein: CASSQVAGGNQPQHF

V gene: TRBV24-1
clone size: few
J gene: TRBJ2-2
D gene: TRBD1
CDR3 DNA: TGTGCCACCGGAGTCTCACAGGGGCTTTCGAACACCGGGGAGCTGTTTTTT
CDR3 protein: CATGVSQGLSNTGELFF

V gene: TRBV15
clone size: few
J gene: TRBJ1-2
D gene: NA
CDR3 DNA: TGTGCCACCAGCAGAGCGCAGGTAGAGAGTGGCTACACCTTC
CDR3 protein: CATSRAQVESGYTF

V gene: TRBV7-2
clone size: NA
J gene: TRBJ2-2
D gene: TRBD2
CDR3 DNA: TGTGCCAGCAGCCTATTGGGACTAGCGGGGGGAAACACCGGGGAGCTGTTTTTT
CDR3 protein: CASSLLGLAGGNTGELFF

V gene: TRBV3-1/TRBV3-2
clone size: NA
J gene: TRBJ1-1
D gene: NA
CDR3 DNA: TGTGCCAGCGGGGGCGAGAACACTGAAGCTTTCTTT
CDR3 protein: CASGGENTEAFF

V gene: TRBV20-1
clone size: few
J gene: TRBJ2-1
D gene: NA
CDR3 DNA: TGCAGTGCATTATCCCACAATGAGCAGTTCTTC
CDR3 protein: CSALSHNEQFF

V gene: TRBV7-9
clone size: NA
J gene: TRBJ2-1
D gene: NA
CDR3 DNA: TGTGCCAGCAGCCCCCATAGAGTTGGGGGGGCGGATGAGCAGTTCTTC
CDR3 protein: CASSPHRVGGADEQFF

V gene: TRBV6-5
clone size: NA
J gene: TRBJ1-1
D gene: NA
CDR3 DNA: TGTGCCAGCAGTTTTGGAGGGAACACTGAAGCTTTCTTT
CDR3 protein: CASSFGGNTEAFF

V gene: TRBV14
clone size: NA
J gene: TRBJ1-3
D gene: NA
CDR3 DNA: TGTGCCAGCAGACAGACATACACCATATATTTT
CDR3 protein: CASRQTYTIYF

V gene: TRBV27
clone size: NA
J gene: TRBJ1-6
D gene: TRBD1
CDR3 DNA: TGTGCCAGCAGTGGAACACAACTCGCAGGGGGCTATAATTCACCCCTCCACTTT
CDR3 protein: CASSGTQLAGGYNSPLHF

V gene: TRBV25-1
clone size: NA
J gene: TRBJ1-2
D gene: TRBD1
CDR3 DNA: TGTGCCAGCAGTGATGTAGGGGGCAACGATGGCTACACCTTC
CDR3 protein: CASSDVGGNDGYTF

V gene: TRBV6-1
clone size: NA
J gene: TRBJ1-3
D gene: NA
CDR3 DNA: TGTGCCAGCAGTGAAGCGCCAGGGGCAGGGAGAAACACCATATATTTT
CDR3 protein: CASSEAPGAGRNTIYF

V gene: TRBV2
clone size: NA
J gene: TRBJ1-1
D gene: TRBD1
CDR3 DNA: TGTGCCAGCAGAGGGGGCCAAGGGAGCACTGAAGCTTTCTTT
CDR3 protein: CASRGGQGSTEAFF

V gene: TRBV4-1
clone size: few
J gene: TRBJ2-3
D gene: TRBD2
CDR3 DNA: TGCGCCAGCAGCCAAGCCGGACTAGCGGGGAACACAGATACGCAGTATTTT
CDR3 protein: CASSQAGLAGNTDTQYF

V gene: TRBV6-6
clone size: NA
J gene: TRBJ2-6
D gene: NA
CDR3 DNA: TGTGCCAGCAGTCCTCTGCGGTATGGGGCCAACGTCCTGACTTTC
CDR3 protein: CASSPLRYGANVLTF

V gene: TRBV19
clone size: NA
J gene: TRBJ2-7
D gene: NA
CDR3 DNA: TGTGCCAGTAGTAATCGGCGCCGGGACGAGCAGTACTTC
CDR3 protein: CASSNRRRDEQYF

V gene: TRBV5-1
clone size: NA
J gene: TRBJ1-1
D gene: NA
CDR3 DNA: TGCGCCAGCAGCTTGGGGACACTGAACACTGAAGCTTTCTTT
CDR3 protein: CASSLGTLNTEAFF

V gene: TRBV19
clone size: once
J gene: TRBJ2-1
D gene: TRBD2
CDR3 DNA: TGTGCCAGTAGTCCGGGGACTACGTACAATGAGCAGTTCTTC
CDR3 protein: CASSPGTTYNEQFF

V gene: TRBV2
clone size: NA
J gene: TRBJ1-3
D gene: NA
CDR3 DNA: TGTGCCAGCAAAAGGGGAATAGGCGGAAACACCATATATTTT
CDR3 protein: CASKRGIGGNTIYF

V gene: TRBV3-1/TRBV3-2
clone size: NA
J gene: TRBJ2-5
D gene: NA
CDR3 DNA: TGTGCCAGCTCGAGGGGGGGGAGAGGTACGGAGACCCAGTACTTC
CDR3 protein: CASSRGGRGTETQYF

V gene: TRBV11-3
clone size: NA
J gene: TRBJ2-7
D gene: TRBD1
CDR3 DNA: TGTGCCAGCAGCTCAGGACAGGGCCACGAGCAGTACTTC
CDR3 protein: CASSSGQGHEQYF

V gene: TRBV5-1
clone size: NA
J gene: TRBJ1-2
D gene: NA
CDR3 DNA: TGCGCCAGCAGCTTGGAGGCGGGGTCCGGTGGCTCCTATGGCTACACCTTC
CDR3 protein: CASSLEAGSGGSYGYTF

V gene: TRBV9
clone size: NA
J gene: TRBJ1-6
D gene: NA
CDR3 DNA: TGTGCCAGCAGCGTAGACGACAGTAATTCACCCCTCCACTTT
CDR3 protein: CASSVDDSNSPLHF

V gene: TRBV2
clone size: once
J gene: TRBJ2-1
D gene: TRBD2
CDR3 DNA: TGTGCCAGCTACGGGCCAGCGGGGGGCCACAATGAGCAGTTCTTC
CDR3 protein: CASYGPAGGHNEQFF

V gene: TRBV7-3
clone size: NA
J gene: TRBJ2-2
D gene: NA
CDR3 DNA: TGTGCCAGCAGCCCCCTTGGGGGGGGCACATCCACCGGGGAGCTGTTTTTT
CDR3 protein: CASSPLGGGTSTGELFF

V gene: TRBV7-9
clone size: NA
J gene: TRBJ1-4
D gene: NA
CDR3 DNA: TGTGCCAGCAGCTCCGGACAGATCAATGAAAAACTGTTTTTT
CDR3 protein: CASSSGQINEKLFF

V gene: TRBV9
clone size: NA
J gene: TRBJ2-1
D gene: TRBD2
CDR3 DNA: TGTGCCAGCAGCGTAGAACTAGCGCACTCCTACAATGAGCAGTTCTTC
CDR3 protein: CASSVELAHSYNEQFF

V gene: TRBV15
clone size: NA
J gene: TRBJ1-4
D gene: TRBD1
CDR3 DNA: TGTGCCACCAGCAGACCGAGACAGGGAGGATATGAAAAACTGTTTTTT
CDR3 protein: CATSRPRQGGYEKLFF

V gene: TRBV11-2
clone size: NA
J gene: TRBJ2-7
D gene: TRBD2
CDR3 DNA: TGTGCCAGCAGCCCAGGAGGAAACCCGGGGGGCGAGCAGTACTTC
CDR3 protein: CASSPGGNPGGEQYF

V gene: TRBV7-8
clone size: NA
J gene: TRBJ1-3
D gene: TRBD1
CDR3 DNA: TGTGCCAGCAGCTGGGGACAGGGAGCCGGAAACACCATATATTTT
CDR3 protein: CASSWGQGAGNTIYF

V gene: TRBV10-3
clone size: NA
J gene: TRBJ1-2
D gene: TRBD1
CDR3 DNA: TGTGCCATCAATCCCAGGGGGAACGAGGACTATGGCTACACCTTC
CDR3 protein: CAINPRGNEDYGYTF

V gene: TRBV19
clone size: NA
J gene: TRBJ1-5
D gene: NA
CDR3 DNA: TGTGCCAGTAACCCGGGCAGGGCCCAGCCCCAGCATTTT
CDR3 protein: CASNPGRAQPQHF

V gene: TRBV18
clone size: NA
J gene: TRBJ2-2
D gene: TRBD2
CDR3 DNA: TGTGCCAGCTCACCAAGGACTAGCGGGGGCCCCAACACCGGGGAGCTGTTTTTT
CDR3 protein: CASSPRTSGGPNTGELFF

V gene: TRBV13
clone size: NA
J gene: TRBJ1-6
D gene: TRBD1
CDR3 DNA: TGTGCCAGCAGCAAAAGGACAGGGGGAGGTAATTCACCCCTCCACTTT
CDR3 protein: CASSKRTGGGNSPLHF

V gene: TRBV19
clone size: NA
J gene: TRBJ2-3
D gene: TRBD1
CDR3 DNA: TGTGCCAGTAGTTTGGGGACAGGGGCGAAGTATTTT
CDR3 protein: CASSLGTGAKYF